The subject of this entry is one TCR beta chain. Library preparation (for TCRbeta) was performed with unique molecular identifiers. TCRdb redid the calling of the PCR reads with MiXCR, one entry per CDR3 protein. The table records hundreds of thousands of distinct CDR3 sequences, about a tenth of them present only once. This sample is part of a study of T-cell reconstitution after alpha-beta-depleted transplantation in children. This CDR3 spans 15 amino acids. CDR1 and CDR2 from the germline V gene are LNHDA and SQIVND (reference sequence). The V segment lost 3 bases and the J segment 2 bases; nucleotides outside the gene matches: 7.

The TCR originated in a human donor who donated a stem cell graft to a child with acute lymphoblastic leukemia. Source: PBMCs from the stem cell graft donor, taken from the stem cell graft. The V gene is TRBV19, the J gene TRBJ2-7; the match to TRBD2 covers 7 bases. CDR3 residues: CASSITAGETYEQYF. The CDR3, as DNA: TGTGCCAGTAGTATTACGGCGGGGGAGACCTACGAGCAGTACTTC. Full variable domain (remainder filled in from reference TRBV19 and TRBJ2-7): DGGITQSPKYLFRKEGQNVTLSCEQNLNHDAMYWYRQDPGQGLRLIYYSQIVNDFQKGDIAEGYSVSREKKESFPLTVTSAQKNPTAFYLCASSITAGETYEQYFGPGTRLTVT.